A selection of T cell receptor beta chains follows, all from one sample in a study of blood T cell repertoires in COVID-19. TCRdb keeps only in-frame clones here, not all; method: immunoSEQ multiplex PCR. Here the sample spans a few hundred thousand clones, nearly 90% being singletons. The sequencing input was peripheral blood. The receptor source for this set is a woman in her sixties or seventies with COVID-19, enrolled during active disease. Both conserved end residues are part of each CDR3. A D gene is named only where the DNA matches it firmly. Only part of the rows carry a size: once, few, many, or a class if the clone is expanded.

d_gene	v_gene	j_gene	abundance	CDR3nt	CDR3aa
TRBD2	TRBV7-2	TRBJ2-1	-	TGTGCCAGCAGCTTTAGAGCGGGGGACTCCTACAATGAGCAGTTCTTC	CASSFRAGDSYNEQFF
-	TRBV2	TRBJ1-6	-	TGTGCCAGCAGTGAACGGAGCGCTAATTCACCCCTCCACTTT	CASSERSANSPLHF
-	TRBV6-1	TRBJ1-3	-	TGTGCCAGCAGTGAAACCTGGAGGGCGCGGTGGGGAAACACCATATATTTT	CASSETWRARWGNTIYF
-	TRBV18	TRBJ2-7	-	TGTGCCAGCTCACCTCTGGGGGCAAAGAGCTCCTACGAGCAGTACTTC	CASSPLGAKSSYEQYF
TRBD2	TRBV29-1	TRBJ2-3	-	TGCAGCGTCGTAGCGGGAAGCACAGATACGCAGTATTTT	CSVVAGSTDTQYF
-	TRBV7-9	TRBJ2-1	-	TGTGCCAGCACCTTAACTGGTGAGCAGTTCTTC	CASTLTGEQFF
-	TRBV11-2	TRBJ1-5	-	TGTGCCAGCAGCCTTGCCCCCGGAGGGCCCCAGCATTTT	CASSLAPGGPQHF
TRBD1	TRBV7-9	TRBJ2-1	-	TGTGCCAGCAGCTACGGGACAGCGGCGACCTACAATGAGCAGTTCTTC	CASSYGTAATYNEQFF
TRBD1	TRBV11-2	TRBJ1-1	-	TGTGCCAGCAGCCCCCGGACAGGGTTTACTGAAGCTTTCTTT	CASSPRTGFTEAFF
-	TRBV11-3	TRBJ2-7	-	TGTGCCAGCAGCTTGAACAGGGAGGGCGAGCAGTACTTC	CASSLNREGEQYF
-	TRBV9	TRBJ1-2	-	TGTGCCAGCAGCCCCCCCGGTGGGCATGTCTATGGCTACACCTTC	CASSPPGGHVYGYTF
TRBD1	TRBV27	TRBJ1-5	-	TGTGCCAGCAGTTCGCACAGGGGTAGCAATCAGCCCCAGCATTTT	CASSSHRGSNQPQHF
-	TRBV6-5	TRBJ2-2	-	TGTGCCAGCAGCGTGGACAGACACACCGGGGAGCTGTTTTTT	CASSVDRHTGELFF
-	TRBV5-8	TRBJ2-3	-	TGTGCCAGCAGCTACAGGGGCACAGATACGCAGTATTTT	CASSYRGTDTQYF
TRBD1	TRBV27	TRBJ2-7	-	TGTGCCAGCAGTTCCGGGACAGGGGGGTTCGAGCAGTACTTC	CASSSGTGGFEQYF
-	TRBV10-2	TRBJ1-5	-	TGCGCCAGCAGTGAGGGCGGGGGCAATCAGCCCCAGCATTTT	CASSEGGGNQPQHF
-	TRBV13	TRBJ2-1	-	TGTGCCAGCAGCTTAGGGACTAGCTCCTACAATGAGCAGTTCTTC	CASSLGTSSYNEQFF
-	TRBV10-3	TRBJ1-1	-	TGTGCCATCTGCGCAGGGGTGAACACTGAAGCTTTCTTT	CAICAGVNTEAFF
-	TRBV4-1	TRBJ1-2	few	TGCGCCAGCAGCCAAGGGGCAGGGGTTTCAAGGGGCTACACCTTC	CASSQGAGVSRGYTF
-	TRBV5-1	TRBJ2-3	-	TGCGCCAGCCGGTCGAGGGGGAGCACAGATACGCAGTATTTT	CASRSRGSTDTQYF
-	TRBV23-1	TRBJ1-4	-	TGCGCCAGCAGTCCTCCTTCCGGGTTTGATACGGGGGCAACTAATGAAAAACTGTTTTTT	CASSPPSGFDTGATNEKLFF
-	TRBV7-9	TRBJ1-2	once	TGTGCCAGCAGCTTAGGACAGTCTAACTATGGCTACACCTTC	CASSLGQSNYGYTF
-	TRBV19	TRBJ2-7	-	TGTGCCAGTAGTATTTCTGGCAGCTCCTACGAGCAGTACTTC	CASSISGSSYEQYF
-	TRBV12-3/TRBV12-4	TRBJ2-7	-	TGTGCCAGCAGTTTGGATGCGCGGGCCGAGCAGTACTTC	CASSLDARAEQYF
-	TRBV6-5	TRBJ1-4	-	TGTGCCTCCAAACGGGGGGCTGGCAGCGGACTGTTTTTT	CASKRGAGSGLFF
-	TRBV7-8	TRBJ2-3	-	TGTGCCAGCAGCTTAAGTACAGCTTCCAATACGCAGTATTTT	CASSLSTASNTQYF
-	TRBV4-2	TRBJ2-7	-	TGTGCCAGCAGCCAAGGGACAGGGAGGGACGAGCAGTACTTC	CASSQGTGRDEQYF
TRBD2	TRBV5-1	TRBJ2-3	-	TGCGCCAGCAGAACCCTTAGCGGGGGCCTTCAGATCACAGATACGCAGTATTTT	CASRTLSGGLQITDTQYF
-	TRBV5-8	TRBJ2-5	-	TGTGCCAGCAGCCCGCAGGGTCGGGAGACCCAGTACTTC	CASSPQGRETQYF
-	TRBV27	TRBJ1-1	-	TGTGCCAGCAGTAGAATGGGCAGAGTATCGAACACTGAAGCTTTCTTT	CASSRMGRVSNTEAFF
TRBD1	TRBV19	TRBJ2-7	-	TGTGCCAGTAGCTCTCCGGACAGGAAGATATACGAGCAGTACTTC	CASSSPDRKIYEQYF
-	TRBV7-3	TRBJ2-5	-	TGTGCCAGCAGCTTGGGAGGACAAGAGACCCAGTACTTC	CASSLGGQETQYF
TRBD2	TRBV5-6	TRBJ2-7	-	TGTGCCAGCAGCGAAGCGGTAAGACTAGCGGGGGGGCGAGAGCAGTACTTC	CASSEAVRLAGGREQYF
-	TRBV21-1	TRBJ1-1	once	TGTGCCAGCAGCAAAACCAGGGGGCGGAACACTGAAGCTTTCTTT	CASSKTRGRNTEAFF
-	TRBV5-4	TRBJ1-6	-	TGTGCCAGCAGCAGCAACAGGGTGAGACCCCTCCACTTT	CASSSNRVRPLHF
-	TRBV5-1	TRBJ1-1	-	TGCGCCAGCAGCTTGGGGGCAGCTATGAACACTGAAGCTTTCTTT	CASSLGAAMNTEAFF
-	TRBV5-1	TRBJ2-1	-	TGCGCCAGCAGCTTGGGACACCTAAACTCCTACAATGAGCAGTTCTTC	CASSLGHLNSYNEQFF
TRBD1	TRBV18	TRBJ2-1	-	TGTGCCAGCTCACGATTACCACTGGACAGGGGGCTGAACAATGAGCAGTTCTTC	CASSRLPLDRGLNNEQFF
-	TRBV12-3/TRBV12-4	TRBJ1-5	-	TGTGCCAGCAGTTTATTGTCTTGGCCGCCCCAGCATTTT	CASSLLSWPPQHF
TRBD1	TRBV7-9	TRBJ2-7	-	TGTGCCAGCACTTTGGGGACAGGGCGGCCCGAGCAGTACTTC	CASTLGTGRPEQYF
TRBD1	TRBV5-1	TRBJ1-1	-	TGCGCCAGCAGCTTCACCGGGACAGGGTACACTGAAGCTTTCTTT	CASSFTGTGYTEAFF
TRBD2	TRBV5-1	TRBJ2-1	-	TGCGCCAGCAGCTTGGGCGGGGGGGCCCGGAATGAGCAGTTCTTC	CASSLGGGARNEQFF
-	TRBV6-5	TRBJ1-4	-	TGTGCCAGCAGTTACTCAGAGGGCGAAAAACTGTTTTTT	CASSYSEGEKLFF